This T cell receptor (beta chain) was found in a study of shared clonotypes between healthy human individuals. Study findings and constraints: Naive subsets typically showed greater estimated richness than memory subsets. Sharing across four donors was highest in naive CD4 (roughly 5%) and lowest in memory CD8 (roughly 0.4%).

Every subset's genomic DNA went evenly onto several immunoSEQ plates. Clones were read by immunoSEQ multiplex PCR, and TCRdb kept only the in-frame ones, dropping some. The sample lists a few million clones; around 93% were seen once. Naive CD45RA+ and memory CD45RA-negative subsets were split from CD4+ cells. Details on this clone: Its antigen remains unknown. The identical CDR3 is also encoded by other nucleotide sequences in the sample.

CDR3 length: 14 residues. Germline V CDR1 and CDR2: SGHRS, YFSETQ. Trimming cost V 2 bases and J 2 bases; bases outside gene matches: 0. The sequence was collected from a man younger than 30 in good health. Some clones in this sample may be carry-over from other donors' samples. The sample was naive CD4+ T cells from PBMCs. The subset was: CD45RA+ positively selected. The J gene is TRBJ1-3, the V gene TRBV5-1, with TRBD1 identical over 8 bases. Written as DNA, the CDR3 is TGCGCCAGCAGCTTACAGGGGGCTGGAAACACCATATATTTT. Translated, it gives CASSLQGAGNTIYF.